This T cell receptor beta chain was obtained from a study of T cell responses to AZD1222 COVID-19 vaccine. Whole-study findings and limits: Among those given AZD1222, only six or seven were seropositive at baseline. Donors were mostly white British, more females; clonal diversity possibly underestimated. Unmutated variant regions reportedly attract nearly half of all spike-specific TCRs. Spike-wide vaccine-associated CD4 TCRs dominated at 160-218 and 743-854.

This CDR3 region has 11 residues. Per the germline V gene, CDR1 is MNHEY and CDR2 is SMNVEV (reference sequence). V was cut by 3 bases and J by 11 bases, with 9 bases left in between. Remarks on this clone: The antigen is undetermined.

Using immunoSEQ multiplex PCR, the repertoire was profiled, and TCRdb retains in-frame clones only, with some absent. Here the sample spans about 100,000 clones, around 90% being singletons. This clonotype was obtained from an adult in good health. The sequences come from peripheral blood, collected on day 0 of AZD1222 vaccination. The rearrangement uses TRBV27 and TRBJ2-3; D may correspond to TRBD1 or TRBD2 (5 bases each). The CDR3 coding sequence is TGTGCCAGCAGTTTTGGGACGAAGCAGTATTTT. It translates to CASSFGTKQYF.